This note documents a single T cell receptor beta chain sequence. These data come from a study of blood T cells in healthy people across ages. A second roughly 7 to 11 cycle PCR used barcoded and J-beta primers. MiXCR was run by TCRdb on the 5' RACE reads, yielding one entry per CDR3 protein. The sample contains 2 million or so distinct CDR3 sequences, around half of which appear only once. Germline CDR1 reads MDHEN; CDR2 reads SYDVKM. There are 16 residues in the CDR3. Trimming removed 2 bases from V and 1 base from J, with 12 bases in between. The rearrangement uses TRBV28 and TRBJ1-5, with a weak D call TRBD1 (5 bases). The specimen sequenced was blood. The receptor was derived from a woman aged 40 to 50 in good health. In nucleotides, the CDR3 is TGTGCCAGCAGTTTAATTTGGGGCCCAAGCAATCAGCCCCAGCATTTT. Amino acid sequence: CASSLIWGPSNQPQHF.